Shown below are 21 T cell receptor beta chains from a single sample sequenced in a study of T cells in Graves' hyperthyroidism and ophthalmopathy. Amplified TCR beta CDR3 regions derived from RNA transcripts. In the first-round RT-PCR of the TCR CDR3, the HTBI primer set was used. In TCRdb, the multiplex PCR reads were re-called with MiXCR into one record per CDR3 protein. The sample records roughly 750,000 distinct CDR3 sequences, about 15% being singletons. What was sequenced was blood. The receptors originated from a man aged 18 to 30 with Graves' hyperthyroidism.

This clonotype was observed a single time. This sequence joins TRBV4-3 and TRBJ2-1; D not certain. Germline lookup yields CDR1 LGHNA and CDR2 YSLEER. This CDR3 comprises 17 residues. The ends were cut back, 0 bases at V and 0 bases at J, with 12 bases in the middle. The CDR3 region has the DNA TGCGCCAGCAGCCAAGATCCCGCTGGCCTCTCCTACAATGAGCAGTTCTTC. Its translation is CASSQDPAGLSYNEQFF.

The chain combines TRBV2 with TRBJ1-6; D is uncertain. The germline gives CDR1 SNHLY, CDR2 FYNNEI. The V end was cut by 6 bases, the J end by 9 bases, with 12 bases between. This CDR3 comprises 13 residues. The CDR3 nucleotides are TGTGCCAGCAGCCAAGCCCCCGGTTCACCCCTCCACTTT. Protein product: CASSQAPGSPLHF.

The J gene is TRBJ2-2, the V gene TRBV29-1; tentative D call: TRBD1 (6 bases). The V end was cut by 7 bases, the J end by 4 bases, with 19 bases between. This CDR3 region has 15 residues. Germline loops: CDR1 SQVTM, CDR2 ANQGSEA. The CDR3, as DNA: TGCAGCGCCCGATTGAAGAGGGGGTTCACCGGGGAGCTGTTTTTT. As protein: CSARLKRGFTGELFF.

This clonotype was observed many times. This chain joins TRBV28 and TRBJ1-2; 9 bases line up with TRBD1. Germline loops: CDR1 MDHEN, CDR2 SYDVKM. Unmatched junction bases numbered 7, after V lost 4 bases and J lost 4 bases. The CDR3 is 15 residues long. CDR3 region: CASSSGTGSTYGYTF. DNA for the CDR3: TGTGCCAGCAGTTCCGGGACAGGGAGTACCTATGGCTACACCTTC.

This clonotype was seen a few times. CDR3 region: CASSPRRTGGASETQYF. The CDR3 DNA follows: TGTGCCAGCAGCCCCCGGCGCACAGGGGGCGCTTCAGAGACCCAGTACTTC. The chain combines TRBV14 with TRBJ2-5; the match to TRBD1 covers 9 bases. This CDR3 comprises 17 residues. Trimming took 4 bases from V and 4 from J; bases not matched to a gene: 13. Germline V gene data show CDR1 as SGHDN and CDR2 as FVKESK.

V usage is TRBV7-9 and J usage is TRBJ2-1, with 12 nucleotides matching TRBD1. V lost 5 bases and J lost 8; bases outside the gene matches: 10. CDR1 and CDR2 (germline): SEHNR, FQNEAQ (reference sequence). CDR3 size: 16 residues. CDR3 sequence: CASSTTGTGGFDEQFF. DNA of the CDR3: TGTGCCAGCAGCACTACCGGGACAGGGGGCTTTGATGAGCAGTTCTTC.

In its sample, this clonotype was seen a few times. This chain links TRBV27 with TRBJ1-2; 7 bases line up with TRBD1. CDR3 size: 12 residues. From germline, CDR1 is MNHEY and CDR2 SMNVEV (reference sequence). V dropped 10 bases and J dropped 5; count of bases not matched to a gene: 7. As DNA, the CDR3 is TGTGCCATCACAGGGACAGAATATGGCTACACCTTC. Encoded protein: CAITGTEYGYTF.

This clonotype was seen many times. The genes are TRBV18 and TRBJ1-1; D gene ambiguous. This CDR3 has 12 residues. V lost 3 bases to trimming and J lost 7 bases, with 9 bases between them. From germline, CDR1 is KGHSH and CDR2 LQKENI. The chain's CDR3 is CASSPSSDEAFF. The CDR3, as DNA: TGTGCCAGCTCACCTTCGTCCGATGAAGCTTTCTTT.

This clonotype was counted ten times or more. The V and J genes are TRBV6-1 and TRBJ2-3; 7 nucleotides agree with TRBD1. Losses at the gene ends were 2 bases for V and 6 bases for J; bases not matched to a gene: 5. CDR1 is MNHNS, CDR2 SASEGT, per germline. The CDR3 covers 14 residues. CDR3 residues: CASSERDRDDTQYF. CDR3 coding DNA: TGTGCCAGCAGTGAAAGAGACAGGGATGATACGCAGTATTTT.

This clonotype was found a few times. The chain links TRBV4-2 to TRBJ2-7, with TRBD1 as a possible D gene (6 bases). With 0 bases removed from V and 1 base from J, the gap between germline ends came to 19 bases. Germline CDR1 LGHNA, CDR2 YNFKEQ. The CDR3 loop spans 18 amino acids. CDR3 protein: CASSQELLTGTSSYEQYF. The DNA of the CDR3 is TGTGCCAGCAGCCAAGAGCTTCTGACCGGGACATCATCCTACGAGCAGTACTTC.

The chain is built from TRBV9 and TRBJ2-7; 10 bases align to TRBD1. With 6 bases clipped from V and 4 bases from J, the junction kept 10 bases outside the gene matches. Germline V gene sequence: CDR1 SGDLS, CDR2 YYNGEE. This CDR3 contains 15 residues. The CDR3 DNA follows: TGTGCCAGCACCCCGGGTCCGGACAGGGGGTACGAGCAGTACTTC. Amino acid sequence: CASTPGPDRGYEQYF.

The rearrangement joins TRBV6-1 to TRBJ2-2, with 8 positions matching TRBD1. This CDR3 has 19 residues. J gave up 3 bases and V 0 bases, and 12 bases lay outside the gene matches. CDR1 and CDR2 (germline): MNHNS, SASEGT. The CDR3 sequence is CASSEALGLGQEDTGELFF. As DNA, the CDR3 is TGTGCCAGCAGTGAAGCGTTGGGGTTGGGACAGGAGGACACCGGGGAGCTGTTTTTT.

The CDR3: CASSRAGTPNGLHF. The CDR3 bases are TGTGCCAGCAGCCGAGCCGGGACCCCGAATGGGCTCCACTTT. The V and J genes are TRBV7-9 and TRBJ1-6; D perhaps matches TRBD1 (5 bases). The CDR3 length is 14 residues. The germline CDR1 and CDR2 sequences are SEHNR and FQNEAQ (reference sequence). V was pared by 5 bases and J by 16 bases, with 21 bases between.

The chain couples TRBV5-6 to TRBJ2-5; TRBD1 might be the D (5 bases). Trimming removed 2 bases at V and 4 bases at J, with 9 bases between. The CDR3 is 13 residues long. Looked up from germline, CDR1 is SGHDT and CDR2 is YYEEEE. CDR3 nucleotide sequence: TGTGCCAGCAGCTTTCTTCAGGGAGAGACCCAGTACTTC. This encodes CASSFLQGETQYF.

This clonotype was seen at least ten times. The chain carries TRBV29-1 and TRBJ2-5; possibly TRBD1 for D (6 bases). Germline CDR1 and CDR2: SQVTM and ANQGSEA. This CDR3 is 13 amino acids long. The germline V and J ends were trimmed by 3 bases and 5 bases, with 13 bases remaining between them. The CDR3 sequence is CSVETGREETQYF. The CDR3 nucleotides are TGCAGCGTTGAGACAGGCAGGGAGGAGACCCAGTACTTC.

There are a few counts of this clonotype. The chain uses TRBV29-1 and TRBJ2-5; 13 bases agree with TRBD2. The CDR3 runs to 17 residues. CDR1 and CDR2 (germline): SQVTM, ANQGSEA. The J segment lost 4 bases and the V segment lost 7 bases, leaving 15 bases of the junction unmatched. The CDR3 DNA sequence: TGCAGCGCGATACGACTAGCGGGAGGCCTAAGAGGAGAGACCCAGTACTTC. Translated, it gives CSAIRLAGGLRGETQYF.

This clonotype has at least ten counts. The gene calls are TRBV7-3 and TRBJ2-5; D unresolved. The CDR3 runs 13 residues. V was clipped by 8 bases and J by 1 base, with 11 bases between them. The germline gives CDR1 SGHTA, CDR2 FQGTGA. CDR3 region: CASSRRVQETQYF. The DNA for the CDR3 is TGTGCCAGCTCGAGGAGAGTCCAAGAGACCCAGTACTTC.

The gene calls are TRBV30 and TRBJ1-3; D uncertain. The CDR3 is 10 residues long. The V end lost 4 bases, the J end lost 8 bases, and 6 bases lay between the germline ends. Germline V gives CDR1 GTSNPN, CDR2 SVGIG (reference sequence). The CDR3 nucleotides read TGTGCCTGGACGACGGACACCATATATTTT. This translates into CAWTTDTIYF.

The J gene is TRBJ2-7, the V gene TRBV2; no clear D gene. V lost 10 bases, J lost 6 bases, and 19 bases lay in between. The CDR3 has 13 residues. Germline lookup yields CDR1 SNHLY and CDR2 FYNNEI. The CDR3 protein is CATVGFRTSEQYF. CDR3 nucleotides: TGTGCCACCGTAGGCTTCAGAACGAGCGAGCAGTACTTC. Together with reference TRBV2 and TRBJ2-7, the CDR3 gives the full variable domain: EPEVTQTPSHQVTQMGQEVILRCVPISNHLYFYWYRQILGQKVEFLVSFYNNEISEKSEIFDDQFSVERPDGSNFTLKIRSTKLEDSAMYFCATVGFRTSEQYFGPGTRLTVT.

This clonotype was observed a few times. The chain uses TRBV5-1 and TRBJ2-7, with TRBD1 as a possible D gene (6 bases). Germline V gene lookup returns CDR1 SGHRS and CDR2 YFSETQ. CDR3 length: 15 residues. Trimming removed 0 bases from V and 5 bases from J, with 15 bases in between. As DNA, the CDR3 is TGCGCCAGCAGCTTGGGCTTGGGACAAACGCACGAGCAGTACTTC. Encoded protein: CASSLGLGQTHEQYF.

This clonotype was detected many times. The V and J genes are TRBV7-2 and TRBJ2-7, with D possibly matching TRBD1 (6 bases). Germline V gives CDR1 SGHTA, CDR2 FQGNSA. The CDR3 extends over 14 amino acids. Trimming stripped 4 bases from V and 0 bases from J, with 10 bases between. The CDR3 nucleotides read TGTGCCAGCAGCTCCGACAGGTACTCCTACGAGCAGTACTTC. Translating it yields CASSSDRYSYEQYF. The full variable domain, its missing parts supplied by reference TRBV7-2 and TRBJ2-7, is GAGVSQSPSNKVTEKGKDVELRCDPISGHTALYWYRQSLGQGLEFLIYFQGNSAPDKSGLPSDRFSAERTGGSVSTLTIQRTQQEDSAVYLCASSSDRYSYEQYFGPGTRLTVT.